The 16 T cell receptor beta chains in this list originate from one sample, sequenced in a study of T cells in Graves' hyperthyroidism and ophthalmopathy. Using RNA transcripts as the source, TCR beta CDR3 regions were amplified. The HTBI primer set served for first-round RT-PCR of the TCR CDR3. TCRdb re-called the multiplex PCR reads through MiXCR, storing one row per CDR3 protein. This table has hundreds of thousands of distinct CDR3 sequences, around 14% appearing once. The sequenced material came from blood. All receptors come from a woman between 18 and 30 years old with Graves' hyperthyroidism.

This clonotype was seen repeatedly, ten times or more. The V gene is TRBV4-2, the J gene TRBJ2-7, with 7 bases fitting TRBD2. In germline, CDR1 is LGHNA, CDR2 YNFKEQ. The CDR3 is 13 amino acids. V shed 4 bases, J shed 6 bases, and the junction held 6 bases outside the gene matches. Here the CDR3 reads CASSLGEGAEQYF. The CDR3 coding sequence is TGTGCCAGCAGCCTGGGGGAGGGAGCCGAGCAGTACTTC.

This clonotype was observed many times. The chain carries TRBV28 and TRBJ1-3; D might be TRBD1 (6 bases). V dropped 6 bases and J dropped 5 bases, with 17 bases sitting between them. The CDR3 covers 15 residues. Germline V gene sequence: CDR1 MDHEN, CDR2 SYDVKM. The chain's CDR3 is CASSSSPRGRNTIYF. The CDR3 DNA reads as TGTGCCAGCAGCTCCTCGCCCAGGGGACGAAACACCATATATTTT.

Turning to this clonotype: One base away lies a much larger clone, so this may be a sequencing read error. The chain uses TRBV3-1 and TRBJ2-1; D might be TRBD2 (5 bases). V lost 0 bases and J 4 bases, leaving 16 bases between the germline ends. The CDR3 is 17 residues long. The germline gives CDR1 LGHDT, CDR2 YNNKEL (reference sequence). The CDR3 region has the DNA TGTGCCAGCAGCCAAGAAAGGAGCAGGAGGAGGTACAATGAGCAGTTCTTC. Protein: CASSQERSRRRYNEQFF.

This chain links TRBV20-1 with TRBJ1-4; TRBD1 matches 10 bases. The CDR3 is 20 amino acids. V shed 5 bases, J shed 2 bases, and the junction held 20 bases outside the gene matches. Germline CDR1 and CDR2: DFQATT and SNEGSKA (reference sequence). This CDR3 reads CSAPRDRGRETLGTNEKLFF. In nucleotides, the CDR3 is TGCAGTGCTCCCCGGGACAGGGGCAGGGAGACTTTAGGGACTAATGAAAAACTGTTTTTT.

This clonotype was seen a handful of times. J is TRBJ1-5 and V is TRBV24-1; unclear D gene. CDR1 is KGHDR, CDR2 SFDVKD, per germline. V was clipped by 6 bases and J by 1 base, with 6 bases between them. The CDR3 spans 13 residues. The CDR3 region has the DNA TGTGCCACCAGTAAGTACAGCAATCAGCCCCAGCATTTT. It yields the protein CATSKYSNQPQHF.

This clonotype was detected only a few times. The V call is TRBV6-1, the J call TRBJ1-2; no definite D call. Germline loops: CDR1 MNHNS, CDR2 SASEGT. CDR3 length: 12 amino acids. Trimming removed 6 bases at V and 5 bases at J, with 10 bases between. This chain's CDR3 is CASSSPRYGYTF. The CDR3 DNA is TGTGCCAGCAGCTCGCCTCGGTATGGCTACACCTTC.

At least ten counts were recorded for this clonotype. The chain carries TRBV9 and TRBJ2-1, with 9 positions matching TRBD2. This CDR3 contains 15 residues. The germline V gene encodes CDR1 SGDLS and CDR2 YYNGEE. J lost 8 bases, V lost 4 bases, and 10 bases had no gene match. CDR3 nucleotides: TGTGCCAGCAGCCCGGCTGGGACTAGCACCCATGAGCAGTTCTTC. This codes for CASSPAGTSTHEQFF.

This clonotype has only a few counts. Relative to the germline gene, one junction end is altered; a read error may explain this. This sequence joins TRBV7-7 and TRBJ2-5; TRBD2 is a possible D gene (6 bases). This CDR3 is 13 amino acids long. From germline, CDR1 is SSHAT and CDR2 FNYEAQ (reference sequence). This CDR3 reads CASSPGPEGTQYF. The CDR3 DNA reads as TGTGCTAGCAGCCCGGGACCGGAGGGGACCCAGTACTTC.

This clonotype was found many times. This rearrangement joins TRBV7-3 to TRBJ1-1, with 8 bases identical to TRBD1. The germline V gene has CDR1 SGHTA and CDR2 FQGTGA. This CDR3 contains 15 residues. Unmatched junction bases numbered 8, after V lost 2 bases and J lost 6 bases. The CDR3 nucleotides are TGTGCCAGCAGCTTAGACGGGACAGGTGTCGCTGAAGCTTTCTTT. Amino acids: CASSLDGTGVAEAFF. The full variable domain, rest sourced from reference TRBV7-3 and TRBJ1-1, is GAGVSQTPSNKVTEKGKYVELRCDPISGHTALYWYRQSLGQGPEFLIYFQGTGAADDSGLPNDRFFAVRPEGSVSTLKIQRTERGDSAVYLCASSLDGTGVAEAFFGQGTRLTVV.

As regards this clonotype: A single base separates this from a much larger clone, so it may be a read error. The rearrangement uses TRBV6-2 or TRBV6-3 and TRBJ2-7; TRBD1 is a possible D gene (5 bases). Trimming removed 6 bases at V and 2 bases at J, with 23 bases between. Germline-derived CDR1 and CDR2 are MNHEY and SVGEGT. CDR3 length: 17 residues. CDR3 coding DNA: TGTGCCAGCAGAGACAGTAAAACTCTTCTCCGAACCTACGAGCAGTACTTC. Residues: CASRDSKTLLRTYEQYF.

The table lists this clonotype with many counts. This chain connects TRBV29-1 to TRBJ2-1; D possibly uses TRBD1 or TRBD2 (8 bases each). Per the germline V gene, CDR1 is SQVTM and CDR2 is ANQGSEA. The CDR3 is 21 amino acids. The V end was cut by 3 bases, the J end by 2 bases, with 32 bases between. The CDR3 DNA is TGCAGCGTTGAGGGGGCAGGGGGCTCCTTTGGGACTAGGCTTGCCTACAATGAGCAGTTCTTC. It codes for CSVEGAGGSFGTRLAYNEQFF.

This clonotype was seen at least ten times. This chain links TRBV2 with TRBJ1-5, with 7 bases aligning to TRBD1. V trimming: 4 bases; J trimming: 1 base; junction bases outside the gene matches: 4. The CDR3 is 15 residues long. CDR1 and CDR2 (germline): SNHLY, FYNNEI. For the CDR3, the DNA is TGTGCCAGCAGTGGACAGGGTGTAAGCAATCAGCCCCAGCATTTT. This translates into CASSGQGVSNQPQHF. Full variable domain (outside the CDR3, taken from reference TRBV2 and TRBJ1-5): EPEVTQTPSHQVTQMGQEVILRCVPISNHLYFYWYRQILGQKVEFLVSFYNNEISEKSEIFDDQFSVERPDGSNFTLKIRSTKLEDSAMYFCASSGQGVSNQPQHFGDGTRLSIL.

Remarks on this clonotype: A much larger clone differs from this one at a single base, so this may be a read error. V and J are TRBV28 and TRBJ2-2; D is undetermined. Germline loops: CDR1 MDHEN, CDR2 SYDVKM. The CDR3 has 12 amino acids. The CDR3 loop is CVSTSGTGELFF. DNA for the CDR3: TGTGTCAGCACCTCTGGGACCGGGGAGCTGTTTTTT. Drawing the rest from reference TRBV28 and TRBJ2-2, the complete variable domain is DVKVTQSSRYLVKRTGEKVFLECVQDMDHENMFWYRQDPGLGLRLIYFSYDVKMKEKGDIPEGYSVSREKKERFSLILESASTNQTSMYLCVSTSGTGELFFGEGSRLTVL.

This clonotype showed up many times. This sequence joins TRBV11-2 and TRBJ1-1; the D is unclear. Germline loops: CDR1 SGHAT, CDR2 FQNNGV. The CDR3 covers 16 residues. The germline V and J ends were trimmed by 5 bases and 4 bases, with 20 bases remaining between them. CDR3 coding DNA: TGTGCCAGCAGCCCCGATCTCTGGACTCCGGGCACTGAAGCTTTCTTT. Amino acid sequence: CASSPDLWTPGTEAFF.

At least ten counts were recorded for this clonotype. This chain joins TRBV28 and TRBJ2-7; TRBD1 matches at 9 bases. The CDR3 loop spans 14 amino acids. After removal of 7 bases from V and 3 bases from J, the junction contained 7 bases not matched to a gene. The germline V gene encodes CDR1 MDHEN and CDR2 SYDVKM. Here the CDR3 reads CASNPGQGIYEQYF. CDR3 nucleotides: TGTGCCAGCAATCCGGGACAGGGAATCTACGAGCAGTACTTC.

This clonotype was picked up a small number of times. This chain connects TRBV13 to TRBJ2-3; TRBD1 is a possible D gene (6 bases). CDR3 length: 15 residues. Trimming left V 1 base short and J 7 bases short, with 15 bases between. CDR1 is PRHDT and CDR2 is FYEKMQ in the germline V gene (reference sequence). The CDR3 DNA reads TGTGCCAGCAGCTTAGAGGGGGTTTCGCCAAATACGCAGTATTTT. This encodes CASSLEGVSPNTQYF.